The 18 T cell receptor beta chains reported below all come from one sample, sequenced in a study of blood T cell repertoires in COVID-19. Some clones are missing from TCRdb's copy, which holds only in-frame ones; the method was immunoSEQ multiplex PCR. Found here are around 190,000 clones, about 81% of them singletons; the top ten hold about 9%. The sample consisted of PBMCs or T cells enriched from blood (not recorded which). The receptors originated from a man aged 35-49 years who had recovered from COVID-19.

In this sample, this clone turned up a few times. The CDR3 protein is CASRTGIGAYNEQFF. The CDR3 coding sequence is TGTGCCAGCCGAACTGGCATCGGGGCCTACAATGAGCAGTTCTTC. The chain couples TRBV19 to TRBJ2-1; TRBD2 is a possible D gene (5 bases). V dropped 9 bases and J dropped 2 bases, with 17 bases sitting between them. This CDR3 has 15 residues. CDR1 is LNHDA and CDR2 is SQIVND in the germline V gene (reference sequence).

V gene TRBV15 combines with J gene TRBJ2-7; 8 bases agree with TRBD1. CDR1 is LNHNV, CDR2 YYDKDF, per germline (reference sequence). V gave up 0 bases and J gave up 0 bases; unmatched junction bases: 1. This CDR3 is 15 amino acids long. CDR3 sequence: CATSREQGDSYEQYF. Here the CDR3 DNA reads TGTGCCACCAGCAGAGAACAGGGGGACTCCTACGAGCAGTACTTC.

This clone was counted between two and nine times. V and J are TRBV5-4 and TRBJ1-6; TRBD1 aligns across 10 bases. Unmatched junction bases numbered 4, after V lost 3 bases and J lost 10 bases. Germline V gene sequence: CDR1 SGHNT, CDR2 YYREEE (reference sequence). This CDR3 contains 14 residues. CDR3 residues: CASSSTGGWSPLHF. The CDR3 DNA reads TGTGCCAGCAGCTCGACAGGGGGCTGGTCACCCCTCCACTTT. The full variable domain, with the rest looked up from reference TRBV5-4 and TRBJ1-6, is ETGVTQSPTHLIKTRGQQVTLRCSSQSGHNTVSWYQQALGQGPQFIFQYYREEENGRGNFPPRFSGLQFPNYSSELNVNALELDDSALYLCASSSTGGWSPLHFGNGTRLTVT.

This chain joins TRBV18 and TRBJ1-1; a possible D gene is TRBD1 (6 bases). The V end lost 3 bases, the J end lost 8 bases, and 13 bases lay between the germline ends. The CDR3 is made up of 13 amino acids. Germline CDR1 is KGHSH and CDR2 is LQKENI. CDR3 bases: TGTGCCAGCTCACCGACCGCTGACAGGGAAGCTTTCTTT. Translated: CASSPTADREAFF.

This clone showed up just once. The chain has TRBV3-1 (or the pseudogene TRBV3-2) and TRBJ1-3, with D tentatively TRBD1 (6 bases). The V and J ends lost 6 bases and 0 bases respectively, with 9 bases between them. Germline V CDR1 and CDR2: LGHDT, YNNKEL (reference sequence). CDR3 length equals 14 residues. CDR3 amino acids: CASRLQGSGNTIYF. The CDR3 DNA sequence: TGTGCCAGCAGACTACAGGGCTCTGGAAACACCATATATTTT.

J is TRBJ2-2 and V is TRBV7-7; D is possibly TRBD2 (6 bases). V gave up 3 bases and J gave up 1 base, with 12 bases separating them. CDR1 and CDR2 from the germline V gene are SSHAT and FNYEAQ (reference sequence). This CDR3 is 16 amino acids long. The chain's CDR3 is CASSLEGRVNTGELFF. The CDR3 DNA is TGTGCCAGCAGCTTGGAGGGAAGGGTGAACACCGGGGAGCTGTTTTTT. Filled out from reference TRBV7-7 and TRBJ2-2, the complete variable domain reads GAGVSQSPRYKVTKRGQDVTLRCDPISSHATLYWYQQALGQGPEFLTYFNYEAQPDKSGLPSDRFSAERPEGSISTLTIQRTEQRDSAMYRCASSLEGRVNTGELFFGEGSRLTVL.

The chain couples TRBV11-2 to TRBJ1-6; D gene unclear. Trimming removed 1 base from V and 7 bases from J, with 11 bases in between. Per germline, CDR1 SGHAT and CDR2 FQNNGV. The CDR3 contains 15 residues. Here the CDR3 reads CASSLGTGGNSPLHF. The CDR3 DNA is TGTGCCAGCAGCTTAGGGACTGGCGGAAATTCACCCCTCCACTTT.

V gene TRBV2 combines with J gene TRBJ1-2, with D maybe TRBD1 (6 bases). Trimming cost V 4 bases and J 5 bases, with 11 bases left between them. Per germline, CDR1 SNHLY and CDR2 FYNNEI. This CDR3 has 13 amino acids. The DNA for the CDR3 is TGTGCCAGCAGTGTCGGACAGAAGTATGGCTACACCTTC. The encoded protein is CASSVGQKYGYTF.

This rearrangement joins TRBV6-4 to TRBJ1-5, with 7 bases matching TRBD1. Germline V gene sequence: CDR1 MRHNA, CDR2 SNTAGT. The CDR3 consists of 18 residues. The junction had 11 bases not matched to a gene; V was cut back by 3 bases and J by 0 bases. CDR3 nucleotide sequence: TGTGCCAGCAGTGAAATGAATAGGGACAGCTATAGCAATCAGCCCCAGCATTTT. Translation: CASSEMNRDSYSNQPQHF.

The genes are TRBV7-8 and TRBJ2-1; 7 positions match TRBD2. Germline assignment: CDR1 SGHVS and CDR2 FQNEAQ. With 4 bases clipped from V and 4 bases from J, the junction kept 10 bases outside the gene matches. The CDR3 covers 16 residues. In nucleotides, the CDR3 is TGTGCCAGCAGCTCAAAGCGGGGTGGTGCTTACAATGAGCAGTTCTTC. Amino acids: CASSSKRGGAYNEQFF.

This clone is a singleton in its sample. The rearrangement joins TRBV9 to TRBJ2-1, with a tentative D call TRBD2 (5 bases). In germline, CDR1 is SGDLS, CDR2 YYNGEE. The CDR3 is 18 residues long. V gave up 2 bases and J gave up 2 bases, with 20 bases separating them. The CDR3 nucleotides read TGTGCCAGCAGCGTGGAACCTCGAGGGATCTCAACCTACAATGAGCAGTTCTTC. Protein: CASSVEPRGISTYNEQFF.

CDR3 DNA: TGTGCCACCAAGTATGGCCCAACATACAATGAGCAGTTCTTC. Translating it yields CATKYGPTYNEQFF. The chain combines TRBV19 with TRBJ2-1, with D unclear. This CDR3 has 14 amino acids. V gave up 10 bases and J gave up 4 bases, with 17 bases separating them. Germline CDR1 is LNHDA and CDR2 is SQIVND (reference sequence).

The genes are TRBV6-2 or TRBV6-3 and TRBJ1-5; possible D gene TRBD1, 5 bases. CDR1 and CDR2 (germline): MNHEY, SVGEGT. The V gene lost 5 bases and the J gene lost 7 bases, with 18 bases spanning the gap. CDR3 length: 15 residues. As DNA, the CDR3 is TGTGCCAGCAGTCTATCACCACTGACAGCACAGCCCCAGCATTTT. Translating gives CASSLSPLTAQPQHF.

This chain joins TRBV5-1 and TRBJ1-5, with a weak D call TRBD1 (5 bases). Trimming left V 1 base short and J 4 bases short, with 9 bases between. Germline-derived CDR1 and CDR2 are SGHRS and YFSETQ. The CDR3 consists of 14 residues. This chain's CDR3 is CASSLSGLNQPQHF. The CDR3 DNA reads as TGCGCCAGCAGCTTGTCAGGGTTAAATCAGCCCCAGCATTTT. Looking up the rest from reference TRBV5-1 and TRBJ1-5 gives the full variable domain: KAGVTQTPRYLIKTRGQQVTLSCSPISGHRSVSWYQQTPGQGLQFLFEYFSETQRNKGNFPGRFSGRQFSNSRSEMNVSTLELGDSALYLCASSLSGLNQPQHFGDGTRLSIL.

The genes are TRBV25-1 and TRBJ1-3; D is perhaps TRBD1 (6 bases). There are 15 residues in the CDR3. Germline V gene data show CDR1 as MGHDK and CDR2 as SYGVNS. The V end lost 4 bases, the J end lost 0 bases, and 10 bases lay between the germline ends. The CDR3 DNA sequence: TGTGCCAGCAGTGCAACAGGGAGCTCTGGAAACACCATATATTTT. The encoded protein is CASSATGSSGNTIYF.

The chain combines TRBV5-6 with TRBJ2-7; TRBD1 matches at 9 bases. CDR1 is SGHDT and CDR2 is YYEEEE in the germline V gene. CDR3 size: 14 residues. J gave up 11 bases and V 7 bases, and 16 bases lay outside the gene matches. The CDR3 DNA reads as TGTGCCAGCGGACGCTCCGGGACAGGGTATTTGGAGTACTTC. It specifies CASGRSGTGYLEYF.

The rearrangement joins TRBV5-1 to TRBJ2-7; 7 bases match TRBD1. The trim removed 5 bases at V and 2 bases at J, leaving 7 bases unmatched. CDR1 and CDR2 (germline): SGHRS, YFSETQ. The CDR3 is 14 amino acids. The CDR3 DNA reads TGCGCCAGCAGACGGACCGGGACAGCCTACGAGCAGTACTTC. Translating gives CASRRTGTAYEQYF.

The chain recombines TRBV7-9 with TRBJ2-7, with D maybe TRBD2 (6 bases). This CDR3 contains 15 residues. The ends were cut back, 4 bases at V and 5 bases at J, with 18 bases in the middle. Germline loops: CDR1 SEHNR, CDR2 FQNEAQ (reference sequence). The CDR3 loop is CASSSWGGFLNEQYF. CDR3 in DNA: TGTGCCAGCAGCTCGTGGGGAGGATTTTTGAACGAGCAGTACTTC.